These 13 T cell receptor beta chains came from one sample sequenced in a study of T cells in women clearing cervical HPV infection. Measured with immunoSEQ multiplex PCR; TCRdb has only the in-frame clones, and not every one. This sample's clone table lists some 21,000 clones. The sequencing sample was made of blood buffy coat. All receptors derive from a woman aged 18 to 75 with a cervical HPV16 infection that either progressed to CIN3+ or cleared (not recorded which).

Points on this clone: The CDR3 end falls 3 residues outside the read, so it is completed with the germline J gene. The chain links TRBV13 to TRBJ2-1, with TRBD2 as a possible D gene (5 bases). Germline assignment: CDR1 PRHDT and CDR2 FYEKMQ (reference sequence). The CDR3 covers 14 residues. Trimming stripped 0 bases from V and 8 bases from J, with 11 bases between. The CDR3 loop is CASSLGRGADEQFF. Incomplete CDR3 DNA: TGTGCCAGCAGCTTAGGCCGGGGAGCCGATGAG.

To note about this clone: The read is 3 residues too short to cover the CDR3 end, so that end is filled in from the germline J gene. This chain joins TRBV19 and TRBJ2-7, with D perhaps TRBD2 (5 bases). This CDR3 has 15 amino acids. Trimming removed 6 bases from V and 0 bases from J, with 15 bases in between. Germline CDR1 is LNHDA and CDR2 is SQIVND (reference sequence). The CDR3 bases that were read are TGTGCCAGTAGCTATGGACTGGCCAGCTCCTACGAG. Amino acids: CASSYGLASSYE. The complete CDR3 reads CASSYGLASSYEQYF.

Remarks on this clone: From the germline J gene comes the end of the CDR3, since the read stops 3 residues before it. The chain is built from TRBV18 and TRBJ2-1, with 7 bases fitting TRBD1. Germline V gene sequence: CDR1 KGHSH, CDR2 LQKENI. This CDR3 is 14 amino acids long. With V trimmed by 6 bases and J by 7 bases, 9 bases remained unmatched. The DNA read from the CDR3 is TGTGCCAGCTCCCCTACAGGGGTTCGGAATGAG. This translates into CASSPTGVRNE. The CDR3 in its entirety is CASSPTGVRNEQFF.

Turning to this clone: The CDR3 extends 3 residues past the end of the read, so its final part is completed from the germline J gene. The chain couples TRBV20-1 to TRBJ2-2, with 10 bases matching TRBD2. Germline trimming cut 2 bases from V and 6 bases from J; bases unmatched to any gene: 6. CDR3 length: 15 residues. Germline V gene sequence: CDR1 DFQATT, CDR2 SNEGSKA (reference sequence). The DNA read from the CDR3 is TGCAGTGCTAGACACCTCGGGACTAGCGCCGGGGAG. Protein: CSARHLGTSAGE. The CDR3 in its entirety is CSARHLGTSAGELFF.

The CDR3 bases that were read are TGCGCCAGCAGCTTGGCCCAACTAGCGGGAGTAGAGACC. Protein: CASSLAQLAGVET. The whole CDR3 protein is CASSLAQLAGVETQYF. The J gene is TRBJ2-5, the V gene TRBV5-1; 11 bases align to TRBD2. The missing CDR3 end, 3 residues past where the read stops, is filled in from the germline J gene. CDR1 and CDR2 (germline): SGHRS, YFSETQ. The CDR3 sequence is 16 residues long. Losses at the gene ends were 0 bases for V and 4 bases for J; bases not matched to a gene: 5.

A remark on this clone: The read falls 3 residues short of the CDR3 end, and the missing part is taken from the germline J gene. The chain joins TRBV10-1 to TRBJ1-1; D is ambiguous. This CDR3 is 14 amino acids long. The germline V gene has CDR1 WNHNN and CDR2 SYGVQD (reference sequence). The DNA read from the CDR3 is TGCGCCAGCAGTGAGACTGGGCTTGAAGGCGCG. This translates into CASSETGLEGA. The full CDR3 protein is CASSETGLEGAAFF.

With regard to this clone: Read coverage stops 3 residues before the CDR3 terminus; the germline J gene supplies the remainder. The gene calls are TRBV5-4 and TRBJ2-5; TRBD1 aligns across 8 bases. The CDR3 is 14 residues long. V was clipped by 3 bases and J by 7 bases; unmatched bases: 8. Looked up from germline, CDR1 is SGHNT and CDR2 is YYREEE (reference sequence). CDR3 DNA (partial): TGTGCCAGCAGCTCTGGACAGGGACGTGGGACC. Its translation: CASSSGQGRGT. The CDR3 in its entirety is CASSSGQGRGTQYF.

This clone ranks as medium-sized in terms of frequency. The CDR3 is cut off 3 residues early in the read; its end comes from the germline J gene. This rearrangement joins TRBV18 to TRBJ2-4; D unclear. CDR3 length: 17 residues. The ends were cut back, 3 bases at V and 0 bases at J, with 15 bases in the middle. Germline CDR1 is KGHSH and CDR2 is LQKENI. The covered CDR3 bases are TGTGCCAGCTCACCCCCCGGCGGTGGGTTAGCCAAAAACATT. Translating gives CASSPPGGGLAKNI. The whole CDR3 protein is CASSPPGGGLAKNIQYF.

As for this clone: The read halts 3 residues ahead of the CDR3 end, with the missing end drawn from the germline J gene. This chain joins TRBV12-3 or TRBV12-4 and TRBJ2-5, with a possible D match to TRBD2 (5 bases). The length of the CDR3 is 15 residues. Trimming removed 2 bases at V and 4 bases at J, with 14 bases between. The CDR3 sequence is CASSLNPGGSETQYF. The covered CDR3 bases are TGTGCCAGCAGTTTAAACCCAGGAGGTTCAGAGACC.

A remark on this clone: The CDR3 goes on 3 residues after the read ends, and that part is filled in from the germline J gene. The chain combines TRBV19 with TRBJ2-7, with a tentative D call TRBD1 (6 bases). Germline V gene data show CDR1 as LNHDA and CDR2 as SQIVND (reference sequence). The CDR3 contains 15 residues. Trimming took 3 bases from V and 0 from J, leaving 12 bases between them. The CDR3 DNA, read in part, is TGTGCCAGTAGTATTCAACCGGACAGCTCCTACGAG. It specifies CASSIQPDSSYE. The entire CDR3 protein reads CASSIQPDSSYEQYF.

Turning to this clone: The DNA ends 3 residues before the CDR3 does, and the rest of the CDR3 is filled in from the germline J gene. The rearrangement links TRBV20-1 to TRBJ1-5; TRBD1 matches at 10 bases. Germline values: CDR1 DFQATT, CDR2 SNEGSKA (reference sequence). V shed 5 bases, J shed 1 base, and the junction held 11 bases outside the gene matches. The CDR3 extends over 17 amino acids. CDR3 bases read: TGCAGTGCTGGAGGGACAGGGGATTCCTTCAGCAATCAGCCC. It encodes CSAGGTGDSFSNQP. The whole CDR3 protein reads CSAGGTGDSFSNQPQHF.

On this clone itself: Coverage ceases 3 residues before the CDR3 finishes, and the germline J gene fills in the end. The V call is TRBV20-1, the J call TRBJ1-6; TRBD1 might be the D (6 bases). The length of the CDR3 is 13 residues. In germline, CDR1 is DFQATT, CDR2 SNEGSKA (reference sequence). Trimming pared 3 bases from V and 7 bases from J, leaving 10 bases between. The CDR3 DNA, read in part, is TGCAGTGCTAGGGCAGGGGAGAATTCACCC. Translated, it gives CSARAGENSP. The entire CDR3 protein reads CSARAGENSPLHF.

Concerning this clone: From the germline J gene comes the end of the CDR3, since the read stops 3 residues before it. V usage is TRBV5-1 and J usage is TRBJ1-1; D unclear. This CDR3 region has 13 residues. V lost 0 bases, J lost 1 base, and 4 bases lay in between. CDR1 and CDR2 from the germline V gene are SGHRS and YFSETQ. The chain's CDR3 is CASSLAQNTEAFF. The DNA read from the CDR3 is TGCGCCAGCAGCTTGGCACAGAACACTGAA.